Detailed here is one T cell receptor beta chain. The record originates from a study of blood T cell repertoires in COVID-19. As for the study in general: T cells, B-cell-depleted T cells, or PBMCs provided the cDNA or gDNA that served as material.

Germline V lookup: CDR1 MRHNA, CDR2 SNTAGT. The CDR3 consists of 14 residues. Trimming took 4 bases from V and 3 from J; bases not matched to a gene: 2. Sequencing used immunoSEQ multiplex PCR; TCRdb keeps in-frame clones, though not all of them. The table lists fewer than 500,000 clones, approximately 86% of them singletons, with about 0.7% in the top ten. Participants came from some 23 US areas, aged roughly 18 to 100 years. Participant reports of clinical history set cohort assignment. Recovery among Cohort 3 donors was established by two negative PCRs, clearance, or symptom resolution. Sequencing was performed on PBMCs or T cells enriched from blood (not recorded which). This sequence was found in a woman aged 18-30 years who had recovered from COVID-19. V gene TRBV6-4 combines with J gene TRBJ1-1; 10 positions agree with TRBD1. The CDR3, as DNA: TGTGCCAGCAGTGCCGGACAGGGGGACACTGAAGCTTTCTTT. It yields the protein CASSAGQGDTEAFF.